The TCR beta chain under discussion was sequenced for a study of early T cells in non-severe SARS-CoV-2 infection (dated by TCRdb to the early 2020s). With regard to the full study: Because TCR sequencing was done on bulk RNA from unsorted whole blood, the alpha and beta chains could not be paired. The paper's findings and limits, for the study overall: VDJdb matching was skewed toward anti-spike CD8 responses and likely underestimated virus-specific expansions, missing private and CD4 specificities.

Library prep was done by 5' RACE. Sequencing was carried out with a NextSeq 500. In the TCR library protocol, unique molecular identifiers were attached to individual cDNA molecules to correct for PCR bias and sequencing error. Both TCR alpha and beta chains were sequenced, and tight co-correlation was observed between alpha and beta sequence abundances in each sample. As for the original processing: Decombinator V4 was used to annotate the V gene, J gene and CDR3 of the TCR sequences. TCRs were defined as expanded if a significant change between any two time points was detected under a Poisson model with p below 0.0001. TCR abundances were normalised to the total number of TCRs sequenced per sample and expressed as counts per million. A search of VDJdb, accessed on 1 November 2021, was run for TCRs annotated to CMV, EBV and SARS-CoV-2, with TCRs annotated for multiple antigens excluded. TCRdb itself trimmed the public reads at Q25 with fastp, ran MiXCR and retained productive beta chains. Each entry is one CDR3 protein sequence, shown with its most common DNA and genes. These V and J calls rely on TCRdb rather than the paper's analysis. Counted in this sample were about 71,000 distinct CDR3 sequences; under 15% of them appeared once. The ten largest make up 2.7% of the sample.

Set within a cohort of healthcare workers in London, UK, this nested case-control study involved weekly PCR testing of nasopharyngeal swabs along with blood sampling. Healthcare workers were recruited between 23 and 31 March 2020, during the week of the UK lockdown, and were followed weekly for up to about 15 weeks. A note on this clonotype: The antigen it recognizes is unknown. Base qualities were left out, and no much larger clone turns up one base away.

The receptor's source is an adult who was a healthcare worker with PCR-confirmed SARS-CoV-2 infection or an uninfected control (not recorded which). This specimen was whole blood, taken at baseline.

CDR3 sequence: CASSQSLGLQETQYF. The nucleotides are TGCGCCAGCAGCCAGTCACTAGGGCTCCAAGAGACCCAGTACTTC. The chain was built from TRBV4-1 and TRBJ2-5; the best D guess is TRBD2, with 5 bases matching. The junction carries 12 bases between V and J, which are trimmed by 3 bases and 1 base respectively. Based on the germline V gene, the CDR1 and CDR2 sequences are MGHRA and YSYEKL. Taken from cysteine to phenylalanine, the CDR3 has 15 residues. Here the CDR3 DNA is all that survives: 45 bases in frame from base 1.